This is a list of T cell receptor beta chains from one sample in a study of T cell responses to AZD1222 COVID-19 vaccine. Here immunoSEQ multiplex PCR was the method, and the copy in TCRdb shows in-frame clones only, minus some. Among tens of thousands of clones listed, roughly four fifths were seen once. Sequencing used peripheral blood, obtained on day 0 of AZD1222 vaccination. These receptors all come from an adult in good health. Both conserved end residues are part of each CDR3. D genes are given only for firm matches. Expanded clones get a size class; other rows say once, few or many, or leave the size out.

v_gene	d_gene	j_gene	abundance	CDR3aa	CDR3nt
TRBV6-5	-	TRBJ2-7	-	CASSPGDIRAEQYF	TGTGCCAGCAGCCCCGGTGACATACGGGCCGAGCAGTACTTC
TRBV7-9	-	TRBJ1-2	once	CASSGFDRANYGYTF	TGTGCCAGCAGTGGGTTCGACCGAGCTAACTATGGCTACACCTTC
TRBV7-9	-	TRBJ1-5	-	CASSSTLITGSNQPQHF	TGTGCCAGCAGCTCAACCTTGATCACAGGGAGCAATCAGCCCCAGCATTTT
TRBV4-2	-	TRBJ1-5	-	CASSQEMVGFGNQPQHF	TGTGCCAGCAGCCAAGAAATGGTAGGGTTCGGCAATCAGCCCCAGCATTTT
TRBV19	TRBD1	TRBJ2-7	few	CASSPGQALTYEQYF	TGTGCCAGTAGCCCCGGACAGGCCCTGACCTACGAGCAGTACTTC
TRBV27	-	TRBJ1-6	few	CASSLRRGSPLHF	TGTGCCAGCAGTTTACGTAGGGGGTCACCCCTCCACTTT
TRBV7-9	-	TRBJ2-1	-	CATKDYNEQFF	TGTGCCACCAAGGACTACAATGAGCAGTTCTTC
TRBV11-2	TRBD2	TRBJ2-1	-	CASSLNLLAGGPYNEQFF	TGTGCCAGCAGCCTTAACCTTTTAGCGGGGGGGCCCTACAATGAGCAGTTCTTC
TRBV9	-	TRBJ1-4	-	CASSPEGRNEKLFF	TGTGCCAGCAGCCCCGAAGGCAGGAATGAAAAACTGTTTTTT
TRBV4-1	TRBD1	TRBJ2-1	-	CASSQIDRVNEQFF	TGCGCCAGCAGCCAAATAGACAGGGTCAATGAGCAGTTCTTC
TRBV3-1/TRBV3-2	TRBD2	TRBJ2-5	-	CASSLLRGQETQYF	TGTGCCAGCAGCCTCCTGCGGGGGCAAGAGACCCAGTACTTC
TRBV6-2/TRBV6-3	TRBD2	TRBJ2-7	-	CASSYPTLAGGTYEQYF	TGTGCCAGCAGTTACCCCACACTAGCGGGGGGAACCTACGAGCAGTACTTC
TRBV4-3	-	TRBJ1-1	once	CASSQTGNTEAFF	TGCGCCAGCAGCCAAACCGGGAACACTGAAGCTTTCTTT
TRBV11-2	-	TRBJ1-2	-	CASSSEREGYTF	TGTGCCAGCAGCTCTGAAAGGGAGGGCTACACCTTC
TRBV28	-	TRBJ1-4	-	CASSYREKLFF	TGTGCCAGCAGTTATCGGGAAAAACTGTTTTTT